The clone carrying this TCR beta chain is a singleton in its sample. These data originate in a study of cytomegalovirus exposure and HLA in healthy donors. Libraries were prepared by immunoSEQ multiplex PCR; TCRdb keeps only in-frame clonotypes and omits some of them. The repertoire includes roughly 100,000 clones, about 88% of them detected once, and less than 2% sits in the top ten. The length of the CDR3 is 15 residues. Germline-derived CDR1 and CDR2 are SNHLY and FYNNEI. Trimming removed 7 bases at V and 0 bases at J, with 13 bases between. The chain is built from TRBV2 and TRBJ1-5; D unclear. The clonotype comes from a woman between 18 and 29 years old in good health and CMV-seropositive. The sequencing input was PBMCs. CDR3 DNA: TGTGCCAGCACTCGGCGGGCAAGTAGCAATCAGCCCCAGCATTTT. Amino acids: CASTRRASSNQPQHF.